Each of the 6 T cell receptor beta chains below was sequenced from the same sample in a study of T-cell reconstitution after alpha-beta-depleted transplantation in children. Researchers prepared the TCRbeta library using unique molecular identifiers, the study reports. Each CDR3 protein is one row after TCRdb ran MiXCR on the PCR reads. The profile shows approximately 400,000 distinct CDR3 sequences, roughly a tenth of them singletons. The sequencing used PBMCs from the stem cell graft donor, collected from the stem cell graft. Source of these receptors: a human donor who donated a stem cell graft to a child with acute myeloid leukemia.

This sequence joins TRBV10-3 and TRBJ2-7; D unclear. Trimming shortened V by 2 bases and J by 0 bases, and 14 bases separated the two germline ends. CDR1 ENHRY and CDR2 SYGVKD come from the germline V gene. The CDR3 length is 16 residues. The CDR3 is CAISEPKTYSSYEQYF. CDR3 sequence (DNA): TGTGCCATCAGTGAGCCTAAGACTTATAGCTCCTACGAGCAGTACTTC.

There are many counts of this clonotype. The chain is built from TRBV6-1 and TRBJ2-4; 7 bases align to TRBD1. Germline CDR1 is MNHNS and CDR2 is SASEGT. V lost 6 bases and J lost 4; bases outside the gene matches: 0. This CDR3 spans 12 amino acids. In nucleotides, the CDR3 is TGTGCCAGCAGACAGGGGAAAAACATTCAGTACTTC. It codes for CASRQGKNIQYF.

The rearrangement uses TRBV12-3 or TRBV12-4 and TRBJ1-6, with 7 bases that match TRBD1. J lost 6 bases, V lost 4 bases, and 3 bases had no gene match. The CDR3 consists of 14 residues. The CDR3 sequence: CASSSGQSNSPLHF. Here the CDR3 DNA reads TGTGCCAGCAGTTCGGGACAGAGTAATTCACCCCTCCACTTT.

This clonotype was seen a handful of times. The CDR3 protein is CSAHTRPQYF. CDR3 DNA sequence: TGCAGTGCTCACACTCGGCCCCAGTACTTC. The chain combines TRBV20-1 with TRBJ2-5; D gene uncertain. Trimming removed 5 bases from V and 9 bases from J, with 10 bases in between. Looked up from germline, CDR1 is DFQATT and CDR2 is SNEGSKA (reference sequence). The CDR3 runs to 10 residues.

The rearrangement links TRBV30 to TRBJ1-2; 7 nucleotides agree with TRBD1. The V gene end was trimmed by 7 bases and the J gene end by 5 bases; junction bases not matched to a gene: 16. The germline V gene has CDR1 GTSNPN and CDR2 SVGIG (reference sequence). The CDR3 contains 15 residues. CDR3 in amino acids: CASQGERESFYGYTF. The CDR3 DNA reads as TGTGCCTCCCAGGGGGAACGGGAGAGTTTTTATGGCTACACCTTC.

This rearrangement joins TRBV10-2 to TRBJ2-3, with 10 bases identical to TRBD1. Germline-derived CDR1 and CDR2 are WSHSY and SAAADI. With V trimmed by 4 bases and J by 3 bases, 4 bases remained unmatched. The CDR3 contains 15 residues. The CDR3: CASSGTGGWTDTQYF. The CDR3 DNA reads TGCGCCAGCAGTGGGACAGGGGGTTGGACAGATACGCAGTATTTT.